This passage covers 28 T cell receptor beta chains from one sample sequenced in a study of beta chain features in type 1 diabetes. cDNA synthesis used the whole RNA isolate, giving expressed TCRB sequences. Sequenced by immunoSEQ multiplex PCR; TCRdb stores in-frame clones only, minus some. Among 200,000 to 300,000 clones, 55% to 70% were seen once, and the ten largest hold approximately 0.053%. Specimen: naive CD4+ T cells from blood. These receptors came from a man in his thirties or forties in good health.

The J gene is TRBJ2-1, the V gene TRBV19; 7 bases match TRBD2. V lost 8 bases to trimming and J lost 7 bases; unmatched junction nucleotides: 8. This CDR3 has 13 amino acids. The germline V gene encodes CDR1 LNHDA and CDR2 SQIVND (reference sequence). The chain's CDR3 is CASSIAGLNEQFF. The DNA of the CDR3 is TGTGCCAGTTCGATAGCGGGCTTAAATGAGCAGTTCTTC.

The rearrangement joins TRBV5-1 to TRBJ2-6; D unresolved. This CDR3 region has 18 residues. Trimming pared 0 bases from V and 0 bases from J, leaving 13 bases between. Germline V gene sequence: CDR1 SGHRS, CDR2 YFSETQ. The CDR3: CASSLVVGRTSGANVLTF. CDR3 nucleotide sequence: TGCGCCAGCAGCTTGGTTGTGGGAAGAACCTCTGGGGCCAACGTCCTGACTTTC.

This chain joins TRBV4-1 and TRBJ2-3; D remains ambiguous. V shed 0 bases and J shed 5 bases, with 18 bases lying between them. The CDR3 runs to 17 residues. Germline V lookup: CDR1 MGHRA, CDR2 YSYEKL. The chain's CDR3 is CASSQDELRPVRDTQYF. CDR3 nucleotides: TGCGCCAGCAGCCAAGATGAATTACGGCCAGTTCGAGATACGCAGTATTTT.

The chain couples TRBV30 to TRBJ1-2, with a tentative D call TRBD1 (5 bases). CDR1 is GTSNPN, CDR2 SVGIG, per germline (reference sequence). This CDR3 is 12 amino acids long. The ends were cut back, 8 bases at V and 4 bases at J, with 14 bases in the middle. The CDR3 DNA reads TGTGCCGTCCAGGGCAGTCCCTATGGCTACACCTTC. This gives the protein CAVQGSPYGYTF.

The chain couples TRBV29-1 to TRBJ2-1; unclear D gene. CDR1 is SQVTM, CDR2 ANQGSEA, per germline. The V end lost 1 base, the J end lost 8 bases, and 6 bases lay between the germline ends. This CDR3 comprises 11 residues. The CDR3 sequence: CSVEVAYEQFF. CDR3 DNA sequence: TGCAGCGTTGAAGTCGCCTATGAGCAGTTCTTC.

This clone was counted only a few times. J is TRBJ2-5 and V is TRBV29-1, with D uncertain. Germline V gives CDR1 SQVTM, CDR2 ANQGSEA. The CDR3 has 13 amino acids. V shed 5 bases and J shed 1 base, with 11 bases lying between them. The CDR3 DNA reads as TGCAGCGTTCAAGGCACAATCCAAGAGACCCAGTACTTC. This gives the protein CSVQGTIQETQYF.

The chain uses TRBV29-1 and TRBJ2-3; 8 nucleotides line up with TRBD2. Germline loops: CDR1 SQVTM, CDR2 ANQGSEA. Trimming took 1 base from V and 3 from J; bases not matched to a gene: 9. The CDR3 runs 16 residues. CDR3 nucleotide sequence: TGCAGCGTTGAAGTCCGCCGCGGGAGGCAAACAGATACGCAGTATTTT. Encoded protein: CSVEVRRGRQTDTQYF.

In its sample, this clone was seen a few times. The chain employs TRBV28 and TRBJ2-1; D perhaps matches TRBD1 (5 bases). Trimming shortened V by 4 bases and J by 0 bases, and 16 bases separated the two germline ends. The CDR3 runs to 17 residues. Germline CDR1 is MDHEN and CDR2 is SYDVKM. The CDR3 spells CASSWTPYSTSYNEQFF. The CDR3 DNA follows: TGTGCCAGCAGTTGGACACCCTATAGCACCTCCTACAATGAGCAGTTCTTC.

The CDR3 region has the DNA TGCGCCAGCAGCCAGCGACTAGCGGGTAGCACAGATACGCAGTATTTT. It yields the protein CASSQRLAGSTDTQYF. The chain has TRBV4-3 and TRBJ2-3; 10 positions agree with TRBD2. Germline lookup yields CDR1 LGHNA and CDR2 YSLEER. The CDR3 spans 16 residues. V lost 3 bases, J lost 0 bases, and 3 bases stayed unmatched.

The CDR3 DNA reads TGTGCCAGCAGCATTAACACAGGGTACAATGAGCAGTTCTTC. Its protein product is CASSINTGYNEQFF. This chain connects TRBV9 to TRBJ2-1; tentative D call: TRBD1 (6 bases). The V gene's germline CDR1 is SGDLS and CDR2 YYNGEE. This CDR3 is built from 14 residues. V lost 4 bases to trimming and J lost 4 bases, with 12 bases between them.

The chain links TRBV7-9 to TRBJ2-3, with TRBD2 matching over 10 bases. Germline assignment: CDR1 SEHNR and CDR2 FQNEAQ (reference sequence). Germline trimming cut 2 bases from V and 5 bases from J; bases unmatched to any gene: 10. The CDR3 spans 17 residues. CDR3 residues: CASSLLIAGGNGDTQYF. DNA for the CDR3: TGTGCCAGCAGCTTATTGATAGCGGGAGGCAATGGAGATACGCAGTATTTT.

V usage is TRBV9 and J usage is TRBJ2-1, with D uncertain. CDR1 and CDR2 from the germline V gene are SGDLS and YYNGEE. The V end was cut by 0 bases, the J end by 8 bases, with 9 bases between. The CDR3 covers 13 residues. In DNA form, the CDR3 reads TGTGCCAGCAGCGTAGGGTTATCGGATGAGCAGTTCTTC. Translating gives CASSVGLSDEQFF.

This clone was counted only a few times. This rearrangement joins TRBV29-1 to TRBJ2-5; possible D gene TRBD2, 6 bases. The CDR3 has 12 amino acids. CDR1 is SQVTM and CDR2 is ANQGSEA in the germline V gene. V shed 4 bases and J shed 4 bases, with 10 bases lying between them. CDR3 amino acids: CSVGRAGETQYF. For the CDR3, the DNA is TGCAGCGTTGGGAGGGCCGGAGAGACCCAGTACTTC.

In DNA form, the CDR3 reads TGTGCCAGCAGCCAGCGGGGGGGCGACGGAGATGAGCAGTTCTTC. Translation gives CASSQRGGDGDEQFF. The rearrangement links TRBV7-9 to TRBJ2-1; 10 bases are shared with TRBD2. The CDR3 runs to 15 residues. Germline-derived CDR1 and CDR2 are SEHNR and FQNEAQ (reference sequence). The junction had 9 bases not matched to a gene; V was cut back by 5 bases and J by 8 bases.

The J gene is TRBJ2-3, the V gene TRBV25-1, with 7 bases identical to TRBD1. V trimming: 7 bases; J trimming: 7 bases; junction bases outside the gene matches: 11. From germline, CDR1 is MGHDK and CDR2 SYGVNS. The CDR3 loop spans 14 amino acids. CDR3 in amino acids: CASTNEGGKNTQYF. CDR3 bases: TGTGCCAGCACGAACGAAGGGGGCAAGAATACGCAGTATTTT. Full variable domain (rest looked up from reference TRBV25-1 and TRBJ2-3): EADIYQTPRYLVIGTGKKITLECSQTMGHDKMYWYQQDPGMELHLIHYSYGVNSTEKGDLSSESTVSRIRTEHFPLTLESARPSHTSQYLCASTNEGGKNTQYFGPGTRLTVL.

The chain uses TRBV30 and TRBJ2-7, with 12 positions matching TRBD1. V was clipped by 2 bases and J by 2 bases; unmatched bases: 7. Germline CDR1 is GTSNPN and CDR2 is SVGIG (reference sequence). This CDR3 contains 16 residues. The CDR3 reads CAWSSVGTGGTYEQYF. The CDR3 DNA sequence: TGTGCCTGGAGTTCCGTTGGGACAGGGGGCACCTACGAGCAGTACTTC.

In nucleotides, the CDR3 is TGTGCCTTAGGCGGGCCGTACCAAGAGACCCAGTACTTC. Protein: CALGGPYQETQYF. The V gene is TRBV30, the J gene TRBJ2-5, with a weak D call TRBD2 (5 bases). The CDR3 contains 13 residues. With 7 bases removed from V and 0 bases from J, the gap between germline ends came to 12 bases. Looked up from germline, CDR1 is GTSNPN and CDR2 is SVGIG (reference sequence).

The V call is TRBV7-9, the J call TRBJ1-5; no clear D. The V end lost 5 bases, the J end lost 0 bases, and 5 bases lay between the germline ends. Germline V gives CDR1 SEHNR, CDR2 FQNEAQ (reference sequence). CDR3 length equals 13 residues. The CDR3, as DNA: TGTGCCAGCAGCCGGGATAGCAATCAGCCCCAGCATTTT. This translates into CASSRDSNQPQHF.

This chain uses TRBV20-1 with TRBJ1-2; the D is unclear. This CDR3 contains 11 residues. Trimming removed 5 bases from V and 6 bases from J, with 10 bases in between. Germline V gene data show CDR1 as DFQATT and CDR2 as SNEGSKA (reference sequence). The CDR3: CSARLRHGYTF. CDR3 coding DNA: TGCAGTGCTCGGCTGCGGCATGGCTACACCTTC.

This rearrangement joins TRBV10-3 to TRBJ2-5; D tentatively reads TRBD1 or TRBD2 (5 bases each). V was pared by 6 bases and J by 0 bases, with 14 bases between. Germline lookup yields CDR1 ENHRY and CDR2 SYGVKD. This CDR3 is built from 15 residues. The CDR3 protein is CAISSTGPNQETQYF. For the CDR3, the DNA is TGTGCCATCAGCTCGACGGGACCGAACCAAGAGACCCAGTACTTC.

Only a few counts were recorded for this clone. V and J are TRBV7-9 and TRBJ1-1; no clear D gene. Germline assignment: CDR1 SEHNR and CDR2 FQNEAQ (reference sequence). Deletions cut 5 bases from V and 10 bases from J, with 17 bases between. The CDR3 extends over 13 amino acids. The DNA of the CDR3 is TGTGCCAGCAGCCCTGCCTTCGGACGTGGAGCTTTCTTT. This codes for CASSPAFGRGAFF.

A remark on this clone: Distinct nucleotide sequences in the sample also encode this CDR3. The genes are TRBV7-2 and TRBJ2-7, with D hard to call. V was shortened by 4 bases and J by 2 bases, with 3 bases between the two germline ends. The length of the CDR3 is 11 residues. Per germline, CDR1 SGHTA and CDR2 FQGNSA. CDR3 residues: CASSSAYEQYF. The CDR3 DNA reads TGTGCCAGCAGCTCCGCCTACGAGCAGTACTTC.

This chain joins TRBV6-5 and TRBJ1-1; D not resolved. Germline V CDR1 and CDR2: MNHEY, SVGAGI. CDR3 length: 13 amino acids. The germline V and J ends were trimmed by 6 bases and 2 bases, with 10 bases remaining between them. This CDR3 is CASRRTVNTEAFF. The CDR3 bases are TGTGCCAGCAGAAGGACGGTTAACACTGAAGCTTTCTTT.

CDR3 bases: TGTGCCAGCAGTTTGATCGGTCTAGCGGCAGAGACCCAGTACTTC. Its protein product is CASSLIGLAAETQYF. V is TRBV28 and J is TRBJ2-5; 7 nucleotides agree with TRBD2. The V gene end was trimmed by 3 bases and the J gene end by 4 bases; junction bases not matched to a gene: 8. Germline V gene data show CDR1 as MDHEN and CDR2 as SYDVKM. The CDR3 has 15 residues.

The genes are TRBV14 and TRBJ2-6; 7 positions agree with TRBD1. The ends lost 7 bases at V and 0 bases at J; junction bases unmatched: 6. CDR1 SGHDN and CDR2 FVKESK come from the germline V gene. CDR3 length equals 16 residues. The CDR3 spells CASNDRAISGANVLTF. CDR3 sequence (DNA): TGTGCCAGCAACGACAGGGCCATCTCTGGGGCCAACGTCCTGACTTTC.

The V call is TRBV30, the J call TRBJ1-3, with a tentative D call TRBD1 (5 bases). The germline V gene has CDR1 GTSNPN and CDR2 SVGIG (reference sequence). V gave up 5 bases and J gave up 2 bases, with 13 bases separating them. The CDR3 has 14 amino acids. The CDR3 loop reads CAWGTLGTGNTIYF. The CDR3 bases are TGTGCCTGGGGGACTTTGGGTACTGGAAACACCATATATTTT.

CDR3 coding DNA: TGTGCCTGGAGTGCGGGTCTCAATAACCAGTACTTC. Protein: CAWSAGLNNQYF. The V gene is TRBV30, the J gene TRBJ2-4; D ambiguous. Germline-derived CDR1 and CDR2 are GTSNPN and SVGIG (reference sequence). This CDR3 is built from 12 residues. Deletions cut 1 base from V and 13 bases from J, with 14 bases between.

This clone showed up just once. The chain is built from TRBV9 and TRBJ1-1; D not resolved. CDR1 and CDR2 from the germline V gene are SGDLS and YYNGEE. This CDR3 is 13 amino acids long. Trimming stripped 4 bases from V and 0 bases from J, with 7 bases between. For the CDR3, the DNA is TGTGCCAGCAGCCCCACGGTGAACACTGAAGCTTTCTTT. Its translation: CASSPTVNTEAFF.